Detailed here is one TCR beta chain. Its antigen is unknown. These data are taken from a study of cytomegalovirus exposure and HLA in healthy donors. Looking at the study overall: From roughly 180 million T cells, an earlier analysis saw approximately 110 million unique TCR beta sequences. Notes on the study in general: An ancestry cluster, one associated with Asian ancestry, reportedly showed fewer N-insertions than the approximately 720-donor mean in a later analysis. Most sequenced TCRs were rare (though some public TCRs occurred in many donors).

60 Vbeta and 13 Jbeta primers were used in PCR. TCRdb's copy holds only in-frame clones and misses some; the assay was immunoSEQ multiplex PCR. The table lists about 150,000 clones, more than 60% of them singletons. Germline loops: CDR1 SGHNT, CDR2 YENEEA. V was shortened by 5 bases and J by 1 base, with 17 bases between the two germline ends. The CDR3 length is 16 residues. The sequence derives from a woman between 40 and 50 years old in good health and CMV-seronegative. The chain joins TRBV11-3 to TRBJ1-1; D is perhaps TRBD1 (6 bases). Material for sequencing was PBMCs. CDR3 bases: TGTGCCAGCAGCCCGGGGTGGGGGCCGAGGAACACTGAAGCTTTCTTT. Encoded protein: CASSPGWGPRNTEAFF.